The 11 T cell receptor beta chains below were found in one sample sequenced in a study of CXCR3-negative and CXCR3-positive naive CD8 T cells. 5' RACE with UMI labels generated the TRB cDNA libraries. With the 5' RACE reads reprocessed, TCRdb shows one record per CDR3 protein and no DNA. This sample's clone table lists several thousand distinct CDR3 sequences. Sequenced material: naive CXCR3- CD8+ T cells from blood. Subset indicated: CD45RO-CCR7+CD27+CD95- naive CD8+ T cells lacking CXCR3 (TNR3-). All receptors derive from a human donor in good health. Some clones in this sample may be carry-over from other donors' samples.

The V gene is TRBV20-1, the J gene TRBJ2-3. The length of the CDR3 is 16 residues. CDR1 is DFQATT, CDR2 SNEGSKA, per germline (reference sequence). CDR3 region: CSARDLGRPSTDTQYF.

The V call is TRBV7-2, the J call TRBJ2-7; TCRdb selects TRBD1, and the lack of DNA leaves this call unchecked. Germline lookup yields CDR1 SGHTA and CDR2 FQGNSA. The CDR3 length is 13 residues. The CDR3 here is CASSTDAGDEQYF.

The V call is TRBV21-1, the J call TRBJ2-5; TCRdb indicates TRBD1, and absent DNA this call remains unverified. TRBV21-1 is reported as a pseudogene. This CDR3 is 14 amino acids long. Here the CDR3 reads CASTRDPKEETQYF.

This chain links TRBV29-1 with TRBJ2-3; TCRdb's D call of TRBD2 is untestable without DNA. The CDR3 spans 14 residues. From germline, CDR1 is SQVTM and CDR2 ANQGSEA. CDR3: CSVPRTSGTDTQYF.

Frequency places this clonotype as medium-sized (0.01 to 0.1%). This chain joins TRBV13 and TRBJ2-7; the D gene TCRdb calls, TRBD1, cannot be checked with no DNA. The CDR3 extends over 15 amino acids. The germline gives CDR1 PRHDT, CDR2 FYEKMQ (reference sequence). CDR3 region: CASSSWTASTYEQYF.

V is TRBV5-1 and J is TRBJ2-7; the TCRdb D gene call, TRBD1, has no DNA to confirm it. This CDR3 has 14 residues. Germline-derived CDR1 and CDR2 are SGHRS and YFSETQ. The CDR3 loop is CASSFEDSPYEQYF.

J is TRBJ2-7 and V is TRBV27; TCRdb's D call of TRBD2 is untestable without DNA. The CDR3 contains 17 residues. Germline CDR1 is MNHEY and CDR2 is SMNVEV (reference sequence). This CDR3 is CASSLSSLAPIAYEQYF.

Judged by frequency, this clonotype is medium-sized. The gene calls are TRBV12-3 or TRBV12-4 and TRBJ2-4; TCRdb picks TRBD2, but there is no DNA to check that call. The CDR3 totals 15 residues. CDR3 loop: CASSIAGGVKNIQYF.

This clonotype is called medium-sized (0.01 to 0.1%) based on its frequency. This rearrangement joins TRBV14 to TRBJ2-1; there is no DNA to check the TCRdb D call of TRBD2. The CDR3 runs 17 residues. Per the germline V gene, CDR1 is SGHDN and CDR2 is FVKESK. CDR3 region: CASSHLTSGGSYNEQFF.

The CDR3 reads CSARDYGLAEHRETQYF. The J gene is TRBJ2-5, the V gene TRBV20-1; without DNA, the TCRdb call of TRBD2 cannot be checked. Germline CDR1 and CDR2: DFQATT and SNEGSKA (reference sequence). The CDR3 is 17 residues long.

The CDR3: CASSKAMRTYKGAFF. This sequence joins TRBV21-1 and TRBJ1-1. TRBV21-1 counts as a pseudogene. The length of the CDR3 is 15 residues.